These 11 T cell receptor beta chains were all obtained from the same sample, sequenced in a study of control samples from healthy donors and cancer patients. The protocol was immunoSEQ multiplex PCR, while the TCRdb copy is restricted to in-frame clones and leaves out a portion. The sample shows 65,000 to 85,000 clones, around 87% of them seen only once. Sequencing used PBMCs. The receptors stem from a woman between 50 and 59 years old with head and neck cancer.

CDR3 loop: CASSAGTGVPYEQYF. The CDR3 bases are TGTGCCAGCAGCGCCGGGACAGGGGTTCCCTACGAGCAGTACTTC. V and J are TRBV7-9 and TRBJ2-7; 10 nucleotides line up with TRBD1. V dropped 5 bases and J dropped 2; count of bases not matched to a gene: 6. This CDR3 spans 15 amino acids. Germline CDR1 reads SEHNR; CDR2 reads FQNEAQ (reference sequence).

The gene calls are TRBV4-3 and TRBJ2-7, with D possibly matching TRBD1 (6 bases). Trimming pared 0 bases from V and 4 bases from J, leaving 13 bases between. CDR1 and CDR2 from the germline V gene are LGHNA and YSLEER. The CDR3 is 15 residues long. The CDR3: CASSQDPGRGYEQYF. The CDR3 DNA is TGCGCCAGCAGCCAAGATCCGGGCAGGGGTTACGAGCAGTACTTC.

This chain links TRBV29-1 with TRBJ2-7; 7 bases fit TRBD1. Germline CDR1 SQVTM, CDR2 ANQGSEA. The CDR3 is 15 amino acids. Unmatched junction bases numbered 12, after V lost 4 bases and J lost 3 bases. CDR3 bases: TGCAGCGTTGTTCGGACAGGTCATAAGGACTACGAGCAGTACTTC. Translated, it gives CSVVRTGHKDYEQYF.

The V call is TRBV10-1, the J call TRBJ2-5; D is uncertain. V was cut by 2 bases and J by 8 bases, with 12 bases left in between. Germline CDR1 is WNHNN and CDR2 is SYGVQD (reference sequence). The CDR3 extends over 13 amino acids. CDR3 in DNA: TGCGCCAGCAGTGAGGGCCTCGAAGGAACCCAGTACTTC. Its translation: CASSEGLEGTQYF.

The V gene is TRBV19, the J gene TRBJ2-3; D possibly corresponds to TRBD1 (7 bases). This CDR3 spans 15 amino acids. CDR1 is LNHDA, CDR2 SQIVND, per germline (reference sequence). V lost 2 bases and J 6 bases, leaving 15 bases between the germline ends. For the CDR3, the DNA is TGTGCCAGTAGTATAATCGAACAGGGGAGGGATACGCAGTATTTT. Residues: CASSIIEQGRDTQYF.

The chain couples TRBV7-8 to TRBJ2-7, with no clear D. Trimming took 0 bases from V and 0 from J, leaving 9 bases between them. The CDR3 loop spans 15 amino acids. CDR1 is SGHVS and CDR2 is FQNEAQ in the germline V gene. CDR3 DNA: TGTGCCAGCAGCTTAGCATTGGACGGCTCCTACGAGCAGTACTTC. It codes for CASSLALDGSYEQYF.

The J gene is TRBJ2-3, the V gene TRBV19, with 8 bases identical to TRBD1. Germline CDR1 reads LNHDA; CDR2 reads SQIVND (reference sequence). The CDR3 has 16 residues. V was pared by 3 bases and J by 2 bases, with 7 bases of the junction left unmatched. CDR3 protein: CASSIGTGGPTDTQYF. CDR3 in DNA: TGTGCCAGTAGTATCGGGACAGGTGGACCCACAGATACGCAGTATTTT.

The chain carries TRBV2 and TRBJ2-7; D is undetermined. Trimming cost V 10 bases and J 0 bases, with 16 bases left between them. Per germline, CDR1 SNHLY and CDR2 FYNNEI. The CDR3 contains 14 residues. CDR3 DNA sequence: TGTGCCACTTTGACGGGTCTGAACTCCTACGAGCAGTACTTC. This translates into CATLTGLNSYEQYF.

The V call is TRBV29-1, the J call TRBJ2-4; perhaps TRBD1 as D (6 bases). The CDR3 length is 14 residues. Germline V gene sequence: CDR1 SQVTM, CDR2 ANQGSEA. V was shortened by 5 bases and J by 0 bases, with 11 bases between the two germline ends. The DNA of the CDR3 is TGCAGCGTTCGGGGACAACTAGCCAAAAACATTCAGTACTTC. It encodes CSVRGQLAKNIQYF.

The J gene is TRBJ2-2, the V gene TRBV5-4; perhaps TRBD1 as D (5 bases). Trimming took off 0 bases at V and 5 bases at J, with 11 bases between the two ends. Germline CDR1 reads SGHNT; CDR2 reads YYREEE (reference sequence). The CDR3 loop spans 15 amino acids. The CDR3 loop reads CASSLATDRTGELFF. CDR3 bases: TGTGCCAGCAGCTTGGCGACAGATAGGACCGGGGAGCTGTTTTTT.

CDR3 sequence: CASSLRTSGGARDTQYF. CDR3 in DNA: TGTGCCAGCAGCCTCCGGACTAGCGGGGGGGCCAGGGATACGCAGTATTTT. V usage is TRBV3-1 (or the pseudogene TRBV3-2) and J usage is TRBJ2-3, with 15 positions matching TRBD2. Germline values: CDR1 LGHDT, CDR2 YNNKEL (reference sequence). The CDR3 is 17 residues long. V shed 4 bases, J shed 6 bases, and the junction held 8 bases outside the gene matches.